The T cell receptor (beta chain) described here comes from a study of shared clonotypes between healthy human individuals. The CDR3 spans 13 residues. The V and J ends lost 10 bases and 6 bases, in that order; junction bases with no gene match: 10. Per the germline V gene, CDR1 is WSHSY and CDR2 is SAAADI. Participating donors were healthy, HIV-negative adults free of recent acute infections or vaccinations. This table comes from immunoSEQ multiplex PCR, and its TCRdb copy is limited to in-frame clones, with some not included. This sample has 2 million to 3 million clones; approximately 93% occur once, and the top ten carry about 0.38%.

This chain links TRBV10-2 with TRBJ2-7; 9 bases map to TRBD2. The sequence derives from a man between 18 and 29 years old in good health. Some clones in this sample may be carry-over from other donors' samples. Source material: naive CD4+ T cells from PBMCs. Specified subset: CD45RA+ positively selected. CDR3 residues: CATMGGRAREQYF. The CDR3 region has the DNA TGCGCCACCATGGGCGGGAGGGCCCGCGAGCAGTACTTC.